Each of the 27 T cell receptor beta chains below was sequenced from the same sample in a study of vaccination effects on CD4 cells after COVID-19. The antigens these receptors bind are not known. The authors isolated CD4+ T cells after around 11 days of culture. Libraries were prepared by immunoSEQ multiplex PCR; TCRdb keeps only in-frame clonotypes and omits some of them. The sample yields fewer than 40,000 clones, around 63% seen once. The source material was CD4+ T cells from PBMCs cultured without peptide, sampled before COVID-19 vaccination. Receptor source: a human donor who received a COVID-19 vaccine.

In this sample, this clone turned up once. J is TRBJ1-1 and V is TRBV12-3 or TRBV12-4, with no clear D. V dropped 2 bases and J dropped 8 bases, with 6 bases sitting between them. CDR3 length: 11 amino acids. CDR3 protein: CASSLSREAFF. The CDR3 nucleotides read TGTGCCAGCAGTTTATCCAGGGAAGCTTTCTTT.

V is TRBV7-2 and J is TRBJ1-5; 8 bases are shared with TRBD1. The V gene end was trimmed by 3 bases and the J gene end by 9 bases; junction bases not matched to a gene: 7. The germline V gene encodes CDR1 SGHTA and CDR2 FQGNSA. The CDR3 is made up of 14 amino acids. The chain's CDR3 is CASSFGQGFLPQHF. Written as DNA, the CDR3 is TGTGCCAGCAGCTTTGGACAGGGTTTCTTGCCCCAGCATTTT.

This chain connects TRBV5-1 to TRBJ1-1; 11 bases align to TRBD1. Germline V gives CDR1 SGHRS, CDR2 YFSETQ. The length of the CDR3 is 14 residues. Unmatched junction bases numbered 4, after V lost 4 bases and J lost 5 bases. CDR3 in DNA: TGCGCCAGCAGCGGACAGGGGGCGAGGACTGAAGCTTTCTTT. The encoded protein is CASSGQGARTEAFF.

The CDR3 protein is CASSLGQGPYNEQFF. The CDR3 nucleotides are TGCGCCAGCAGCTTGGGCCAGGGTCCCTACAATGAGCAGTTCTTC. This chain connects TRBV5-1 to TRBJ2-1, with D possibly matching TRBD1 (5 bases). In germline, CDR1 is SGHRS, CDR2 YFSETQ. The CDR3 is 15 residues long. Trimming pared 0 bases from V and 2 bases from J, leaving 9 bases between.

This clone was observed a single time. The V call is TRBV6-5, the J call TRBJ1-1; TRBD1 might be the D (6 bases). This CDR3 has 15 amino acids. Germline values: CDR1 MNHEY, CDR2 SVGAGI. V lost 5 bases, J lost 0 bases, and 13 bases lay in between. CDR3 region: CASSRHRAMNTEAFF. Here the CDR3 DNA reads TGTGCCAGCAGTCGCCACAGGGCGATGAACACTGAAGCTTTCTTT.

The rearrangement links TRBV11-2 to TRBJ1-2; TRBD1 is a possible D gene (5 bases). The germline V gene has CDR1 SGHAT and CDR2 FQNNGV. V was clipped by 5 bases and J by 5 bases, with 18 bases between them. CDR3 length equals 15 residues. The CDR3 DNA is TGTGCCAGCAGCCCAACCCAGGGCAGGGCTTATGGCTACACCTTC. It encodes CASSPTQGRAYGYTF.

The chain employs TRBV6-5 and TRBJ2-7; the D gene is possibly TRBD1 (5 bases). This CDR3 is built from 16 residues. Trimming cost V 2 bases and J 2 bases, with 16 bases left between them. Germline CDR1 reads MNHEY; CDR2 reads SVGAGI. The CDR3 DNA reads as TGTGCCAGCAGTTACCGGGCAGGGTCGGGTACCTACGAGCAGTACTTC. Protein product: CASSYRAGSGTYEQYF.

This clone was observed a handful of times. CDR3 DNA: TGTGCCAGCAGTGAATGGGGTAACGGTCAGCCCCAGCATTTT. Amino acids: CASSEWGNGQPQHF. This rearrangement joins TRBV25-1 to TRBJ1-5; D ambiguous. The CDR3 runs to 14 residues. V was shortened by 1 base and J by 6 bases, with 10 bases between the two germline ends. Germline CDR1 MGHDK, CDR2 SYGVNS.

Note on this clone: This sample includes further DNA sequences coding for the same CDR3. The rearrangement joins TRBV30 to TRBJ2-7; D unclear. V lost 0 bases and J lost 1, with 7 bases in between. This CDR3 region has 13 residues. In germline, CDR1 is GTSNPN, CDR2 SVGIG (reference sequence). The CDR3 protein is CAWSVGGSYEQYF. The CDR3 nucleotides are TGTGCCTGGAGTGTAGGCGGATCCTACGAGCAGTACTTC.

This CDR3 is CASSQDASGRNYEQYF. The DNA for the CDR3 is TGCGCCAGCAGCCAAGATGCGAGCGGGAGGAACTACGAGCAGTACTTC. V gene TRBV4-1 combines with J gene TRBJ2-7; TRBD2 matches 9 bases. Germline loops: CDR1 MGHRA, CDR2 YSYEKL. V trimming: 0 bases; J trimming: 3 bases; junction bases outside the gene matches: 6. The CDR3 contains 16 residues.

The CDR3 nucleotides are TGTGCCAGCACGAAGACAGCAAGCTACGAGCAGTACTTC. Translation gives CASTKTASYEQYF. The gene calls are TRBV5-6 and TRBJ2-7; D is perhaps TRBD1 (5 bases). The CDR3 sequence is 13 residues long. V lost 6 bases to trimming and J lost 3 bases, with 13 bases between them. Per germline, CDR1 SGHDT and CDR2 YYEEEE.

There are a few counts of this clone. The gene calls are TRBV11-3 and TRBJ2-7; the D is unclear. The V and J ends lost 4 bases and 0 bases respectively, with 4 bases between them. Germline values: CDR1 SGHNT, CDR2 YENEEA. This CDR3 has 12 amino acids. In DNA, the CDR3 is TGTGCCAGCAGCTCGAGCTCCTACGAGCAGTACTTC. It yields the protein CASSSSSYEQYF.

The rearrangement links TRBV6-2 or TRBV6-3 to TRBJ2-3; TRBD2 agrees at 7 bases. Germline trimming cut 1 base from V and 0 bases from J; bases unmatched to any gene: 4. Germline lookup yields CDR1 MNHEY and CDR2 SVGEGT. This CDR3 is 16 amino acids long. CDR3 in amino acids: CASSYWASGSTDTQYF. CDR3 coding DNA: TGTGCCAGCAGTTACTGGGCTAGCGGCAGCACAGATACGCAGTATTTT.

The rearrangement joins TRBV6-5 to TRBJ1-1, with 7 bases aligning to TRBD1. Looked up from germline, CDR1 is MNHEY and CDR2 is SVGAGI. The length of the CDR3 is 14 residues. The junction had 4 bases not matched to a gene; V was cut back by 6 bases and J by 0 bases. The CDR3 spells CASRPQGLNTEAFF. In DNA form, the CDR3 reads TGTGCCAGCAGGCCACAGGGGCTGAACACTGAAGCTTTCTTT.

This chain links TRBV5-1 with TRBJ1-2, with 9 positions matching TRBD1. The ends lost 3 bases at V and 10 bases at J; junction bases unmatched: 10. The CDR3 has 14 residues. CDR1 and CDR2 from the germline V gene are SGHRS and YFSETQ. For the CDR3, the DNA is TGCGCCAGCAGCTCGGTACAGGGGGCAGTACTCTACACCTTC. Residues: CASSSVQGAVLYTF.

This clone is termed medium-sized (0.01 to 0.1%). The chain combines TRBV3-1 (or the pseudogene TRBV3-2) with TRBJ1-1; no clear D gene. Germline V gives CDR1 LGHDT, CDR2 YNNKEL (reference sequence). The CDR3 consists of 13 residues. Between the trimmed V and J ends, which lost 1 base and 6 bases, there was a span of 9 bases. The CDR3 here is CASSQVAGAEAFF. The CDR3, as DNA: TGTGCCAGCAGCCAAGTCGCTGGGGCTGAAGCTTTCTTT.

This chain connects TRBV6-2 or TRBV6-3 to TRBJ1-1; D unclear. V lost 5 bases and J lost 1, with 14 bases in between. The CDR3 contains 15 residues. Germline CDR1 reads MNHEY; CDR2 reads SVGEGT. The CDR3 protein is CASSTWSGANTEAFF. For the CDR3, the DNA is TGTGCCAGCAGTACGTGGTCTGGCGCGAACACTGAAGCTTTCTTT.

The sample holds a few counts of this clone. V gene TRBV18 combines with J gene TRBJ1-6; unclear D gene. This CDR3 is built from 13 residues. V was trimmed by 4 bases and J by 8 bases, leaving 9 bases between them. Germline CDR1 reads KGHSH; CDR2 reads LQKENI. CDR3 DNA sequence: TGTGCCAGCTCACAGGATTCTGATTCACCCCTCCACTTT. Its translation is CASSQDSDSPLHF. The full variable domain, rest sourced from reference TRBV18 and TRBJ1-6, is NAGVMQNPRHLVRRRGQEARLRCSPMKGHSHVYWYRQLPEEGLKFMVYLQKENIIDESGMPKERFSAEFPKEGPSILRIQQVVRGDSAAYFCASSQDSDSPLHFGNGTRLTVT.

The CDR3 here is CASSFELNTEAFF. Here the CDR3 DNA reads TGTGCCAGCAGTTTTGAGTTGAACACTGAAGCTTTCTTT. This chain links TRBV12-3 or TRBV12-4 with TRBJ1-1; D ambiguous. The germline V and J ends were trimmed by 3 bases and 0 bases, with 5 bases remaining between them. This CDR3 spans 13 amino acids.

The chain has TRBV6-5 and TRBJ2-1; 9 nucleotides line up with TRBD1. Trimming removed 6 bases from V and 4 bases from J; junction bases left unmatched: 7. The CDR3 runs to 15 residues. From germline, CDR1 is MNHEY and CDR2 SVGAGI. CDR3 region: CASRREGQGYNEQFF. The DNA of the CDR3 is TGTGCCAGCAGGAGAGAGGGACAGGGATACAATGAGCAGTTCTTC.

The genes are TRBV29-1 and TRBJ2-5, with D maybe TRBD1 (6 bases). The germline gives CDR1 SQVTM, CDR2 ANQGSEA. Trimming cost V 6 bases and J 5 bases, with 13 bases left between them. The CDR3 has 12 residues. In DNA, the CDR3 is TGCAGCGTCACGAACAGGGATGAGACCCAGTACTTC. It yields the protein CSVTNRDETQYF. The full variable domain, completed using reference TRBV29-1 and TRBJ2-5, is SAVISQKPSRDICQRGTSLTIQCQVDSQVTMMFWYRQQPGQSLTLIATANQGSEATYESGFVIDKFPISRPNLTFSTLTVSNMSPEDSSIYLCSVTNRDETQYFGPGTRLLVL.

With regard to this clone: Other DNA sequences in this sample translate to the same CDR3. The genes are TRBV5-1 and TRBJ1-1; 10 bases are a match to TRBD1. From germline, CDR1 is SGHRS and CDR2 YFSETQ. J was trimmed by 0 bases and V by 4 bases; bases with no gene match: 9. The CDR3 totals 17 residues. CDR3 in amino acids: CASSPAGQGSMNTEAFF. DNA for the CDR3: TGCGCCAGCAGCCCGGCGGGACAGGGGTCCATGAACACTGAAGCTTTCTTT.

V is TRBV5-6 and J is TRBJ1-3, with D unclear. The CDR3 loop spans 11 amino acids. Germline V CDR1 and CDR2: SGHDT, YYEEEE. V was clipped by 0 bases and J by 7 bases, with 2 bases between them. In nucleotides, the CDR3 is TGTGCCAGCAGCTTGGTTAACACCATATATTTT. It encodes CASSLVNTIYF.

The gene calls are TRBV27 and TRBJ1-3; D ambiguous. This CDR3 comprises 15 residues. Germline lookup yields CDR1 MNHEY and CDR2 SMNVEV (reference sequence). V was cut by 3 bases and J by 0 bases, with 9 bases left in between. The CDR3 coding sequence is TGTGCCAGCAGTTTGGCCGGGCCCTCTGGAAACACCATATATTTT. Residues: CASSLAGPSGNTIYF.

This sequence joins TRBV12-3 or TRBV12-4 and TRBJ1-2; D uncertain. CDR3 length: 13 residues. The V end lost 1 base, the J end lost 4 bases, and 7 bases lay between the germline ends. The CDR3 coding sequence is TGTGCCAGCAGTTTAGGACAAGCCTATGGCTACACCTTC. It codes for CASSLGQAYGYTF.

The J gene is TRBJ2-6, the V gene TRBV19; no definite D call. Germline loops: CDR1 LNHDA, CDR2 SQIVND (reference sequence). The CDR3 contains 14 residues. With 7 bases removed from V and 1 base from J, the gap between germline ends came to 8 bases. The CDR3: CASIGGSGANVLTF. The CDR3, as DNA: TGTGCCAGTATTGGTGGGTCTGGGGCCAACGTCCTGACTTTC.

There are a few counts of this clone. This chain uses TRBV3-1 (or the pseudogene TRBV3-2) with TRBJ1-6, with D hard to call. Germline CDR1 LGHDT, CDR2 YNNKEL (reference sequence). The CDR3 contains 11 residues. Trimming took off 1 base at V and 14 bases at J, with 6 bases between the two ends. DNA for the CDR3: TGTGCCAGCAGCCAAGGTGCGTCCCTCCACTTT. Residues: CASSQGASLHF.